The 9 T cell receptor beta chains below were found in one sample sequenced in a study of T cells in Graves' hyperthyroidism and ophthalmopathy. The source material, RNA transcripts, was used to amplify TCR beta CDR3 regions. HTBI primers were the set used in a first-round RT-PCR of the TCR CDR3. TCRdb re-derived calls from the multiplex PCR reads in MiXCR, one entry per CDR3 protein. The sample gives about 98,000 distinct CDR3 sequences, approximately 42% of which show up once; around 9.6% is in the top ten. Sequences were obtained from peripheral blood or thyroid tissue (not recorded which). These receptors were taken from a woman aged 25 to 39 with Graves' hyperthyroidism.

The rearrangement uses TRBV13 and TRBJ2-7, with 9 positions matching TRBD1. V dropped 6 bases and J dropped 3; count of bases not matched to a gene: 3. Germline assignment: CDR1 PRHDT and CDR2 FYEKMQ (reference sequence). This CDR3 has 13 residues. Written as DNA, the CDR3 is TGTGCCAGCAGGGACAGGGGAGACTACGAGCAGTACTTC. Protein sequence: CASRDRGDYEQYF.

This clonotype came up a few times. The CDR3 nucleotides are TGTGCCAGCAGCTTATCCCACGCCAACTATGGCTACACCTTC. Translating gives CASSLSHANYGYTF. The gene calls are TRBV7-2 and TRBJ1-2, with D unresolved. The CDR3 totals 14 residues. The V end was cut by 2 bases, the J end by 2 bases, with 9 bases between. Germline values: CDR1 SGHTA, CDR2 FQGNSA.

This clonotype has a count of ten or more. The junction departs from the called germline gene at one end, perhaps through a read error. This CDR3 reads CASSYSKEGRLIF. The CDR3 region has the DNA TGTGCCAGCAGTTACTCGAAGGAGGGGCGGCTGATCTTT. The rearrangement links TRBV6-6 to TRBJ1-1; a possible D gene is TRBD1 (5 bases). The CDR3 covers 13 residues. Per germline, CDR1 MNHNY and CDR2 SVGAGI (reference sequence).

Only a few counts were recorded for this clonotype. The junction departs from the called germline gene at one end, perhaps through a read error. The chain is built from TRBV7-3 and TRBJ2-7; 7 bases align to TRBD2. Germline V CDR1 and CDR2: SGHTA, FQGTGA. This CDR3 contains 15 residues. CDR3 loop: CASGLTGGSSYEQYF. The CDR3 region has the DNA TGTGCCAGCGGCTTAACGGGCGGGAGCTCCTACGAGCAGTACTTC. The whole variable domain, remainder taken from reference TRBV7-3 and TRBJ2-7, is GAGVSQTPSNKVTEKGKYVELRCDPISGHTALYWYRQSLGQGPEFLIYFQGTGAADDSGLPNDRFFAVRPEGSVSTLKIQRTERGDSAVYLCASGLTGGSSYEQYFGPGTRLTVT.

This clonotype was recorded at least ten times. The V call is TRBV7-8, the J call TRBJ2-3, with 14 bases lining up with TRBD2. The ends lost 1 base at V and 2 bases at J; junction bases unmatched: 2. From germline, CDR1 is SGHVS and CDR2 FQNEAQ. This CDR3 is built from 17 residues. CDR3 sequence (DNA): TGTGCCAGCAGCTTAGGGGGACTAGCGGGGGTCACAGATACGCAGTATTTT. Residues: CASSLGGLAGVTDTQYF.

The genes are TRBV9 and TRBJ1-5, with no clear D. CDR3 size: 15 residues. Germline V gene lookup returns CDR1 SGDLS and CDR2 YYNGEE. With 0 bases removed from V and 5 bases from J, the gap between germline ends came to 12 bases. CDR3 bases: TGTGCCAGCAGCGTAGTACTGGCCGGGGATCAGCCCCAGCATTTT. Protein: CASSVVLAGDQPQHF.

This clonotype was found many times. This sequence joins TRBV5-1 and TRBJ1-1; D is possibly TRBD1 (6 bases). V was clipped by 7 bases and J by 4 bases, with 20 bases between them. CDR3 size: 15 residues. Germline V gene sequence: CDR1 SGHRS, CDR2 YFSETQ. This CDR3 is CASRLSGGESTEAFF. The CDR3 DNA reads as TGCGCCAGCCGTTTATCCGGGGGCGAGAGCACTGAAGCTTTCTTT.

This clonotype was seen a few times. The CDR3 DNA sequence: TGTGCCAGCAGTTTCGGACAGGGTTTCGAGGTGAACACTGAAGCTTTCTTT. It codes for CASSFGQGFEVNTEAFF. V usage is TRBV28 and J usage is TRBJ1-1, with 8 positions matching TRBD1. From germline, CDR1 is MDHEN and CDR2 SYDVKM. The CDR3 has 17 amino acids. The J segment lost 0 bases and the V segment lost 3 bases, leaving 9 bases of the junction unmatched. The full variable domain, completed using reference TRBV28 and TRBJ1-1, is DVKVTQSSRYLVKRTGEKVFLECVQDMDHENMFWYRQDPGLGLRLIYFSYDVKMKEKGDIPEGYSVSREKKERFSLILESASTNQTSMYLCASSFGQGFEVNTEAFFGQGTRLTVV.

This clonotype was counted at least ten times. CDR3 residues: CASSQTDSGTQYF. The CDR3 DNA reads as TGTGCCAGCAGCCAGACGGACAGCGGGACCCAGTACTTC. The chain uses TRBV3-1 and TRBJ2-5, with D tentatively TRBD1 (6 bases). Trimming stripped 3 bases from V and 7 bases from J, with 12 bases between. The V gene's germline CDR1 is LGHDT and CDR2 YNNKEL (reference sequence). The CDR3 spans 13 residues.